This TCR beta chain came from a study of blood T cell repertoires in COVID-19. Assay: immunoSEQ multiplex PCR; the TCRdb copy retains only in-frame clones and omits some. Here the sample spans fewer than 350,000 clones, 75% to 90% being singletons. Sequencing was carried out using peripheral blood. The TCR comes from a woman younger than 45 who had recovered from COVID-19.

The CDR3 is CASSQSRLNYGYTF. The CDR3 DNA is TGCGCCAGCAGCCAGTCCAGGCTTAACTATGGCTACACCTTC. V gene TRBV4-1 combines with J gene TRBJ1-2, with D uncertain. This CDR3 is 14 amino acids long. Germline CDR1 and CDR2: MGHRA and YSYEKL. With 3 bases removed from V and 1 base from J, the gap between germline ends came to 9 bases.